Below are 28 T cell receptor beta chains sequenced from a single sample in a study of blood T cell repertoires in COVID-19. Produced via immunoSEQ multiplex PCR; TCRdb's table is partial and in-frame only. The sample lists approximately 210,000 clones, about 88% seen once, with about 1.7% in the top ten. The sample taken for sequencing was peripheral blood. Source of these receptors: a man aged 70-80 years with acute or convalescent COVID-19.

This clone has only a few counts. J is TRBJ2-7 and V is TRBV9; tentatively, D is TRBD1 (5 bases). The germline V gene has CDR1 SGDLS and CDR2 YYNGEE. With 0 bases removed from V and 2 bases from J, the gap between germline ends came to 12 bases. The CDR3 loop spans 15 amino acids. DNA for the CDR3: TGTGCCAGCAGCGTAGACGACAGAGCCGCCTACGAGCAGTACTTC. It encodes CASSVDDRAAYEQYF.

The genes are TRBV18 and TRBJ2-2; TRBD2 might be the D (6 bases). Germline CDR1 is KGHSH and CDR2 is LQKENI. CDR3 length equals 17 residues. V gave up 2 bases and J gave up 0 bases, with 13 bases separating them. The DNA for the CDR3 is TGTGCCAGCTCACCAGGAGGGATCTCCGCGAACACCGGGGAGCTGTTTTTT. It codes for CASSPGGISANTGELFF.

This chain links TRBV3-1 (or the pseudogene TRBV3-2) with TRBJ1-2; perhaps TRBD1 as D (5 bases). V was shortened by 4 bases and J by 4 bases, with 10 bases between the two germline ends. CDR1 is LGHDT and CDR2 is YNNKEL in the germline V gene (reference sequence). CDR3 size: 13 residues. The CDR3: CASSPVDSYGYTF. CDR3 coding DNA: TGTGCCAGCAGCCCGGTTGACAGCTATGGCTACACCTTC.

The chain links TRBV13 to TRBJ2-3; 7 nucleotides agree with TRBD2. The CDR3 covers 15 residues. Germline V CDR1 and CDR2: PRHDT, FYEKMQ (reference sequence). Trimming removed 4 bases from V and 2 bases from J; junction bases left unmatched: 6. The CDR3 loop reads CASSSQRGLTDTQYF. CDR3 nucleotides: TGTGCCAGCAGCTCCCAGCGGGGCCTCACAGATACGCAGTATTTT.

The V and J genes are TRBV18 and TRBJ1-2, with D tentatively TRBD1 (5 bases). CDR1 KGHSH and CDR2 LQKENI come from the germline V gene. The CDR3 spans 14 residues. V lost 1 base to trimming and J lost 5 bases, with 11 bases between them. The CDR3 DNA sequence: TGTGCCAGCTCACCACTCAGGGAGGGGTATGGCTACACCTTC. It encodes CASSPLREGYGYTF.

CDR3 sequence: CASSQDSTPTGNYGYTF. CDR3 sequence (DNA): TGCGCCAGCAGCCAAGATTCCACACCAACCGGGAACTATGGCTACACCTTC. J is TRBJ1-2 and V is TRBV4-3, with D unclear. The CDR3 has 17 residues. Trimming took off 0 bases at V and 2 bases at J, with 16 bases between the two ends. From germline, CDR1 is LGHNA and CDR2 YSLEER.

The chain couples TRBV5-1 to TRBJ2-7; D is perhaps TRBD1 (5 bases). The CDR3 sequence is 17 residues long. Trimming pared 2 bases from V and 7 bases from J, leaving 25 bases between. The germline V gene encodes CDR1 SGHRS and CDR2 YFSETQ. DNA for the CDR3: TGCGCCAGCAGCTTAGGACACCACTATATCGAGGCGAAAGAGCAGTACTTC. Translated, it gives CASSLGHHYIEAKEQYF.

V gene TRBV28 combines with J gene TRBJ1-5; 9 nucleotides align to TRBD1. CDR3 length equals 16 residues. V was clipped by 8 bases and J by 0 bases; unmatched bases: 8. Looked up from germline, CDR1 is MDHEN and CDR2 is SYDVKM. The CDR3 coding sequence is TGTGCCAGCGGAGGGACAGGGCTTAATAGCAATCAGCCCCAGCATTTT. It codes for CASGGTGLNSNQPQHF.

Turning to this clone: This sample includes further DNA sequences coding for the same CDR3. The genes are TRBV5-1 and TRBJ2-1; 9 bases match TRBD2. In germline, CDR1 is SGHRS, CDR2 YFSETQ. There are 15 residues in the CDR3. The V segment lost 4 bases and the J segment 3 bases; nucleotides outside the gene matches: 5. CDR3 in amino acids: CASSPGLAGYNEQFF. CDR3 in DNA: TGCGCCAGCAGCCCGGGACTAGCAGGCTACAATGAGCAGTTCTTC. The full variable domain, with the rest looked up from reference TRBV5-1 and TRBJ2-1, is KAGVTQTPRYLIKTRGQQVTLSCSPISGHRSVSWYQQTPGQGLQFLFEYFSETQRNKGNFPGRFSGRQFSNSRSEMNVSTLELGDSALYLCASSPGLAGYNEQFFGPGTRLTVL.

CDR3 in amino acids: CASAGASSTDTQYF. The DNA of the CDR3 is TGTGCCAGCGCAGGGGCCTCTAGCACAGATACGCAGTATTTT. The chain links TRBV18 to TRBJ2-3; D perhaps matches TRBD1 (6 bases). Per the germline V gene, CDR1 is KGHSH and CDR2 is LQKENI. The CDR3 contains 14 residues. V was shortened by 8 bases and J by 0 bases, with 12 bases between the two germline ends.

This rearrangement joins TRBV5-1 to TRBJ1-6, with 9 bases identical to TRBD1. Per germline, CDR1 SGHRS and CDR2 YFSETQ. This CDR3 comprises 15 residues. The junction had 5 bases not matched to a gene; V was cut back by 0 bases and J by 10 bases. The CDR3 region has the DNA TGCGCCAGCAGCTTGGCGGGACAGGGTGGGTCACCCCTCCACTTT. The encoded protein is CASSLAGQGGSPLHF.

This rearrangement joins TRBV15 to TRBJ2-7; 10 positions agree with TRBD1. Germline loops: CDR1 LNHNV, CDR2 YYDKDF (reference sequence). The CDR3 runs to 15 residues. With V trimmed by 3 bases and J by 6 bases, 8 bases remained unmatched. The CDR3 nucleotides read TGTGCCACCAGCAGCCTAACCGGGACAGGGGTCGAGCAGTACTTC. Translating it yields CATSSLTGTGVEQYF.

The genes are TRBV2 and TRBJ2-1, with TRBD2 matching over 13 bases. The CDR3 spans 15 residues. The V gene's germline CDR1 is SNHLY and CDR2 FYNNEI. Trimming cost V 6 bases and J 5 bases; bases outside gene matches: 4. CDR3 bases: TGTGCCAGCAGACCGGGACTAGCGGGAAACAATGAGCAGTTCTTC. Translated, it gives CASRPGLAGNNEQFF.

The chain recombines TRBV4-2 with TRBJ1-2; the D gene is possibly TRBD1 (5 bases). Trimming stripped 1 base from V and 7 bases from J, with 10 bases between. There are 13 residues in the CDR3. Per the germline V gene, CDR1 is LGHNA and CDR2 is YNFKEQ. This CDR3 reads CASSQGQGGGYTF. CDR3 DNA: TGTGCCAGCAGCCAAGGGCAGGGTGGTGGCTACACCTTC.

The genes are TRBV10-3 and TRBJ1-2; 8 bases line up with TRBD1. Germline lookup yields CDR1 ENHRY and CDR2 SYGVKD. There are 14 residues in the CDR3. Trimming at V came to 6 bases and at J to 2 bases, leaving 5 bases not matched to a gene. The CDR3 protein is CAIRLDRENYGYTF. The CDR3 DNA sequence: TGTGCCATCAGATTGGACAGGGAGAACTATGGCTACACCTTC.

The V and J genes are TRBV25-1 and TRBJ2-1; TRBD1 aligns across 7 bases. CDR1 is MGHDK, CDR2 SYGVNS, per germline. The CDR3 is made up of 14 amino acids. Trimming removed 4 bases from V and 6 bases from J; junction bases left unmatched: 6. CDR3 sequence: CASSGQGSVNEQFF. The DNA of the CDR3 is TGTGCCAGCAGTGGACAGGGCAGCGTCAATGAGCAGTTCTTC. Combining the CDR3 with reference TRBV25-1 and TRBJ2-1 gives the whole variable domain EADIYQTPRYLVIGTGKKITLECSQTMGHDKMYWYQQDPGMELHLIHYSYGVNSTEKGDLSSESTVSRIRTEHFPLTLESARPSHTSQYLCASSGQGSVNEQFFGPGTRLTVL.

The chain couples TRBV11-2 to TRBJ1-3; D is ambiguous. CDR3 length: 15 residues. The V and J ends lost 2 bases and 0 bases respectively, with 8 bases between them. Germline-derived CDR1 and CDR2 are SGHAT and FQNNGV. CDR3 loop: CASSLSQISGNTIYF. Here the CDR3 DNA reads TGTGCCAGCAGCTTATCCCAAATCTCTGGAAACACCATATATTTT.

This sequence joins TRBV9 and TRBJ1-1, with D perhaps TRBD1 (6 bases). The CDR3 sequence is 13 residues long. The V gene's germline CDR1 is SGDLS and CDR2 YYNGEE. Trimming removed 4 bases at V and 6 bases at J, with 13 bases between. The CDR3 reads CASSPRGGPEAFF. The CDR3 DNA sequence: TGTGCCAGCAGCCCCAGGGGTGGGCCTGAAGCTTTCTTT.

This chain links TRBV7-9 with TRBJ1-2, with D tentatively TRBD1 (6 bases). This CDR3 is 15 amino acids long. Germline assignment: CDR1 SEHNR and CDR2 FQNEAQ (reference sequence). V was trimmed by 1 base and J by 5 bases, leaving 14 bases between them. CDR3 coding DNA: TGTGCCAGCAGCTTAGGAAACAGGGTGGGTTATGGCTACACCTTC. Protein: CASSLGNRVGYGYTF.

The gene calls are TRBV5-6 and TRBJ1-4; 8 bases map to TRBD1. J was trimmed by 11 bases and V by 3 bases; bases with no gene match: 3. The germline CDR1 and CDR2 sequences are SGHDT and YYEEEE. This CDR3 region has 12 residues. CDR3 sequence (DNA): TGTGCCAGCAGCTACTCAGGGGGCAAACTGTTTTTT. This sequence encodes CASSYSGGKLFF.

The chain has TRBV5-4 and TRBJ2-7; TRBD2 might be the D (5 bases). In germline, CDR1 is SGHNT, CDR2 YYREEE (reference sequence). The CDR3 has 15 residues. V lost 4 bases, J lost 3 bases, and 17 bases lay in between. CDR3 sequence: CASSREWAGIYEQYF. As DNA, the CDR3 is TGTGCCAGCAGCAGGGAGTGGGCCGGGATCTACGAGCAGTACTTC.

The rearrangement uses TRBV27 and TRBJ2-5; TRBD1 matches 7 bases. The CDR3 has 15 amino acids. Trimming took 5 bases from V and 4 from J; bases not matched to a gene: 10. Germline lookup yields CDR1 MNHEY and CDR2 SMNVEV (reference sequence). CDR3 in amino acids: CASSPDTGVGETQYF. As DNA, the CDR3 is TGTGCCAGCAGTCCTGACACAGGGGTGGGAGAGACCCAGTACTTC.

The V and J genes are TRBV15 and TRBJ1-2; a weak D match, TRBD1 (5 bases). The CDR3 covers 16 residues. The V end was cut by 0 bases, the J end by 3 bases, with 14 bases between. Germline V gene data show CDR1 as LNHNV and CDR2 as YYDKDF (reference sequence). CDR3 loop: CATSRDLTWGDYGYTF. CDR3 coding DNA: TGTGCCACCAGCAGAGATCTTACATGGGGGGACTATGGCTACACCTTC.

This clone appeared a few times. The CDR3 sequence is CASSRTSGSADTQYF. CDR3 DNA sequence: TGTGCCAGCAGCAGGACTAGCGGGAGTGCAGATACGCAGTATTTT. The V gene is TRBV5-4, the J gene TRBJ2-3; 13 nucleotides agree with TRBD2. The CDR3 has 15 amino acids. In germline, CDR1 is SGHNT, CDR2 YYREEE (reference sequence). V shed 4 bases, J shed 4 bases, and the junction held 3 bases outside the gene matches.

This chain uses TRBV9 with TRBJ2-7; 8 nucleotides line up with TRBD2. J was trimmed by 4 bases and V by 3 bases; bases with no gene match: 15. Germline V gene lookup returns CDR1 SGDLS and CDR2 YYNGEE. The CDR3 contains 17 residues. The CDR3 DNA is TGTGCCAGCAGCGCCAAGGGGGGGAGCGGGAGTACTTACGAGCAGTACTTC. It encodes CASSAKGGSGSTYEQYF. Combining the CDR3 with reference TRBV9 and TRBJ2-7 gives the whole variable domain DSGVTQTPKHLITATGQRVTLRCSPRSGDLSVYWYQQSLDQGLQFLIQYYNGEERAKGNILERFSAQQFPDLHSELNLSSLELGDSALYFCASSAKGGSGSTYEQYFGPGTRLTVT.

This sequence joins TRBV19 and TRBJ2-1; D may be TRBD2 (7 bases). Germline lookup yields CDR1 LNHDA and CDR2 SQIVND (reference sequence). Trimming cost V 1 base and J 10 bases, with 35 bases left between them. This CDR3 spans 21 amino acids. The CDR3 spells CASSIGVGGRLILPDLKEQFF. CDR3 bases: TGTGCCAGTAGTATAGGAGTCGGGGGGCGGCTTATCCTACCCGACCTTAAGGAGCAGTTCTTC.

The genes are TRBV18 and TRBJ2-1; 10 nucleotides align to TRBD2. The CDR3 is 16 residues long. The germline CDR1 and CDR2 sequences are KGHSH and LQKENI. Losses at the gene ends were 3 bases for V and 7 bases for J; bases not matched to a gene: 9. CDR3 residues: CASSPTLSTSGNEQFF. DNA for the CDR3: TGTGCCAGCTCACCCACTCTCTCGACTAGCGGGAATGAGCAGTTCTTC. Filled out from reference TRBV18 and TRBJ2-1, the complete variable domain reads NAGVMQNPRHLVRRRGQEARLRCSPMKGHSHVYWYRQLPEEGLKFMVYLQKENIIDESGMPKERFSAEFPKEGPSILRIQQVVRGDSAAYFCASSPTLSTSGNEQFFGPGTRLTVL.

In this sample, this clone turned up a few times. This chain uses TRBV6-5 with TRBJ1-1, with D possibly matching TRBD1 (6 bases). The CDR3 runs 14 residues. Trimming removed 2 bases from V and 1 base from J, with 8 bases in between. Germline V gives CDR1 MNHEY, CDR2 SVGAGI. The CDR3 reads CASSYLDRNTEAFF. The CDR3 region has the DNA TGTGCCAGCAGTTACCTGGACAGGAACACTGAAGCTTTCTTT.